Following are 29 T cell receptor beta chains from one sample sequenced in a study of somatic mutations in cytotoxic T cells in rheumatoid arthritis (dated by TCRdb to about 2017). Library preparation used the immunoSEQ multiplex PCR assay. TCRdb limited this immuneACCESS table to in-frame rearrangements with V and J called. A share of clones is missing; checked studies link under half to unresolved V genes, and the rest is unexplained. For this sample the table gives roughly 20,000 clones, of which around 68% were detected only once. Roughly 5% of the sample belongs to the ten largest clones. Material: CD8+ T cells sorted from blood. Receptors were obtained from a man in his fifties or sixties in good health.

This chain links TRBV25-1 with TRBJ2-5, with D possibly matching TRBD1 (5 bases). The CDR3 totals 13 residues. CDR1 and CDR2 (germline): MGHDK, SYGVNS. The V and J ends lost 2 bases and 3 bases respectively, with 7 bases between them. This CDR3 is CASSELTEETQYF. CDR3 nucleotides: TGTGCCAGCAGTGAACTGACAGAAGAGACCCAGTACTTC.

The CDR3 coding sequence is TGTGCCAGCAGCTTCTGGCGGGATGGGGTTATCGAGCAGTACTTC. Translating it yields CASSFWRDGVIEQYF. The genes are TRBV7-9 and TRBJ2-7; possible D gene TRBD2, 6 bases. The CDR3 is 15 amino acids. Germline CDR1 SEHNR, CDR2 FQNEAQ (reference sequence). V was trimmed by 3 bases and J by 6 bases, leaving 18 bases between them.

The V gene is TRBV4-3, the J gene TRBJ2-1, with 13 bases that match TRBD2. Germline V gives CDR1 LGHNA, CDR2 YSLEER. J lost 7 bases, V lost 4 bases, and 4 bases had no gene match. The CDR3 contains 15 residues. The CDR3 sequence is CASSLLAGGGNEQFF. The CDR3, as DNA: TGCGCCAGCAGCCTACTAGCGGGAGGGGGGAATGAGCAGTTCTTC.

The chain recombines TRBV7-8 with TRBJ1-5, with D possibly TRBD1 on 6 matching bases. Trimming shortened V by 2 bases and J by 4 bases, and 18 bases separated the two germline ends. CDR3 length: 17 residues. CDR1 and CDR2 (germline): SGHVS, FQNEAQ. The CDR3 sequence: CASSLNNRVRLNQPQHF. In nucleotides, the CDR3 is TGTGCCAGCAGCTTAAATAACAGGGTTAGGTTAAATCAGCCCCAGCATTTT. Using reference TRBV7-8 and TRBJ1-5 for the parts outside the CDR3, the full variable domain is GAGVSQSPRYKVAKRGQDVALRCDPISGHVSLFWYQQALGQGPEFLTYFQNEAQLDKSGLPSDRFFAERPEGSVSTLKIQRTQQEDSAVYLCASSLNNRVRLNQPQHFGDGTRLSIL.

V and J are TRBV7-9 and TRBJ2-7; D not resolved. Trimming removed 1 base at V and 0 bases at J, with 4 bases between. Looked up from germline, CDR1 is SEHNR and CDR2 is FQNEAQ (reference sequence). The CDR3 spans 13 residues. For the CDR3, the DNA is TGTGCCAGCAGCTTAGACAGCTCCTACGAGCAGTACTTC. It encodes CASSLDSSYEQYF.

This clone was found a few times. The chain links TRBV5-6 to TRBJ2-7; D call uncertain. V lost 7 bases and J lost 2, with 16 bases in between. Germline lookup yields CDR1 SGHDT and CDR2 YYEEEE. This CDR3 comprises 14 residues. Here the CDR3 DNA reads TGTGCCAGCCGGCCCCGTGGCCGGGCCTACGAGCAGTACTTC. As protein: CASRPRGRAYEQYF.

This chain links TRBV6-1 with TRBJ2-3, with D tentatively TRBD2 (7 bases). Trimming removed 2 bases at V and 1 base at J, with 16 bases between. This CDR3 region has 17 residues. CDR1 and CDR2 from the germline V gene are MNHNS and SASEGT. The CDR3 DNA is TGTGCCAGCAGTGAATCGGCCCGGCGGGGGCGCACAGATACGCAGTATTTT. This encodes CASSESARRGRTDTQYF.

The CDR3 reads CASSRRGKDEQFF. The DNA for the CDR3 is TGTGCCAGCAGCCGACGGGGGAAGGATGAGCAGTTCTTC. The chain couples TRBV7-9 to TRBJ2-1, with D maybe TRBD2 (6 bases). The CDR3 spans 13 residues. Germline-derived CDR1 and CDR2 are SEHNR and FQNEAQ (reference sequence). V gave up 5 bases and J gave up 8 bases, with 13 bases separating them.

The V and J genes are TRBV5-5 and TRBJ2-7; 11 bases are a match to TRBD1. Germline V gene lookup returns CDR1 SGHKS and CDR2 YYEKEE (reference sequence). With V trimmed by 4 bases and J by 3 bases, 3 bases remained unmatched. The CDR3 contains 14 residues. CDR3 sequence: CASSTGTGGYEQYF. As DNA, the CDR3 is TGTGCCAGCAGCACCGGGACAGGGGGCTACGAGCAGTACTTC.

This sequence joins TRBV29-1 and TRBJ1-5; D might be TRBD1 (5 bases). The CDR3 covers 14 residues. From germline, CDR1 is SQVTM and CDR2 ANQGSEA. The V end was cut by 2 bases, the J end by 2 bases, with 10 bases between. CDR3 residues: CSVELEGGNQPQHF. The CDR3 bases are TGCAGCGTTGAACTGGAAGGGGGCAATCAGCCCCAGCATTTT.

The chain combines TRBV7-9 with TRBJ2-5; TRBD1 agrees at 7 bases. Per germline, CDR1 SEHNR and CDR2 FQNEAQ (reference sequence). Unmatched junction bases numbered 6, after V lost 3 bases and J lost 5 bases. The CDR3 covers 14 residues. The CDR3 bases are TGTGCCAGCAGCTTCAGGGGGACGTCGGAGACCCAGTACTTC. Amino acid sequence: CASSFRGTSETQYF.

This clone was counted once. This sequence joins TRBV6-5 and TRBJ2-1; tentatively, D is TRBD1 (5 bases). Germline V gene data show CDR1 as MNHEY and CDR2 as SVGAGI. The CDR3 contains 15 residues. The V and J ends lost 4 bases and 6 bases respectively, with 16 bases between them. The CDR3 region has the DNA TGTGCCAGCAGTTTTTCAAGGGGCTTGTCCAATGAGCAGTTCTTC. Protein sequence: CASSFSRGLSNEQFF.

This clone was seen a few times. V usage is TRBV4-3 and J usage is TRBJ2-3; D might be TRBD2 (6 bases). The germline V and J ends were trimmed by 0 bases and 0 bases, with 10 bases remaining between them. There are 16 residues in the CDR3. Looked up from germline, CDR1 is LGHNA and CDR2 is YSLEER. CDR3 amino acids: CASSQDTGTSTDTQYF. The CDR3 DNA follows: TGCGCCAGCAGCCAAGATACCGGGACTAGCACAGATACGCAGTATTTT.

The genes are TRBV29-1 and TRBJ2-4; 10 bases match TRBD2. The ends lost 7 bases at V and 0 bases at J; junction bases unmatched: 12. The V gene's germline CDR1 is SQVTM and CDR2 ANQGSEA. The CDR3 is 17 amino acids. The DNA for the CDR3 is TGCAGCGCTGATGGCCTAGCGGGGGCCCCAGCCAAAAACATTCAGTACTTC. Its protein product is CSADGLAGAPAKNIQYF.

The J gene is TRBJ2-5, the V gene TRBV7-2, with TRBD2 identical over 7 bases. CDR1 and CDR2 from the germline V gene are SGHTA and FQGNSA. The length of the CDR3 is 18 residues. The V gene end was trimmed by 0 bases and the J gene end by 2 bases; junction bases not matched to a gene: 12. CDR3 nucleotides: TGTGCCAGCAGCTTAGCGCCCAGGGTTAGCGGGCAACAAGAGACCCAGTACTTC. Translated: CASSLAPRVSGQQETQYF.

This chain links TRBV7-7 with TRBJ1-5; 9 bases fit TRBD1. Germline V lookup: CDR1 SSHAT, CDR2 FNYEAQ (reference sequence). The CDR3 is made up of 15 amino acids. This chain's CDR3 is CASYGPGQGYQPQHF. As DNA, the CDR3 is TGTGCTAGCTATGGACCGGGACAGGGTTATCAGCCCCAGCATTTT.

This chain joins TRBV12-5 and TRBJ1-1; D not resolved. CDR1 is LGHNT and CDR2 is FRNRAP in the germline V gene. V gave up 4 bases and J gave up 4 bases, with 13 bases separating them. This CDR3 is built from 14 residues. The CDR3 region is CASGSPEGSTEAFF. The CDR3 DNA is TGTGCTAGTGGTTCCCCGGAAGGGAGCACTGAAGCTTTCTTT.

The chain uses TRBV10-3 and TRBJ2-3, with 7 bases aligning to TRBD2. The germline V gene encodes CDR1 ENHRY and CDR2 SYGVKD. CDR3 length equals 14 residues. V was pared by 8 bases and J by 3 bases, with 8 bases of the junction left unmatched. CDR3 sequence reads: CAIWAGVKTDTQYF. The CDR3 DNA reads TGTGCCATCTGGGCGGGAGTAAAGACAGATACGCAGTATTTT.

The V gene is TRBV13, the J gene TRBJ2-7, with a weak D call TRBD1 (5 bases). V lost 1 base, J lost 6 bases, and 19 bases lay in between. Germline CDR1 reads PRHDT; CDR2 reads FYEKMQ (reference sequence). The CDR3 consists of 16 residues. The DNA for the CDR3 is TGTGCCAGCAGCTTAGTTCAGGGAATGGGGTCATCCGAGCAGTACTTC. Its protein product is CASSLVQGMGSSEQYF.

The chain combines TRBV9 with TRBJ2-1; TRBD2 matches 9 bases. Germline-derived CDR1 and CDR2 are SGDLS and YYNGEE. The CDR3 loop spans 15 amino acids. V shed 0 bases and J 2 bases; nucleotides not matched to a gene: 0. The CDR3 sequence: CASSVGLAAYNEQFF. The CDR3 region has the DNA TGTGCCAGCAGCGTAGGACTAGCGGCCTACAATGAGCAGTTCTTC.

The rearrangement joins TRBV4-3 to TRBJ2-3; TRBD2 matches 7 bases. Germline assignment: CDR1 LGHNA and CDR2 YSLEER. The V gene end was trimmed by 1 base and the J gene end by 3 bases; junction bases not matched to a gene: 1. This CDR3 is 14 amino acids long. In DNA, the CDR3 is TGCGCCAGCAGCCAAGTGGGGGGGACAGATACGCAGTATTTT. Its translation is CASSQVGGTDTQYF.

The chain recombines TRBV27 with TRBJ2-1; 8 nucleotides line up with TRBD2. J lost 3 bases, V lost 7 bases, and 5 bases had no gene match. This CDR3 comprises 14 residues. The V gene's germline CDR1 is MNHEY and CDR2 SMNVEV (reference sequence). CDR3: CASTLAGSYNEQFF. In nucleotides, the CDR3 is TGTGCCAGCACCTTAGCGGGGAGCTACAATGAGCAGTTCTTC.

The chain uses TRBV4-1 and TRBJ1-5; 7 bases fit TRBD1. Germline lookup yields CDR1 MGHRA and CDR2 YSYEKL. This CDR3 has 16 amino acids. V lost 1 base to trimming and J lost 4 bases; unmatched junction nucleotides: 7. CDR3 loop: CASSQAQGVQNQPQHF. The CDR3 DNA reads TGCGCCAGCAGCCAAGCTCAGGGGGTTCAAAATCAGCCCCAGCATTTT.

This chain connects TRBV19 to TRBJ2-3, with a tentative D call TRBD2 (5 bases). Trimming removed 3 bases from V and 3 bases from J, with 13 bases in between. From germline, CDR1 is LNHDA and CDR2 SQIVND (reference sequence). The CDR3 sequence is 15 residues long. This CDR3 reads CASSISGKITDTQYF. The CDR3 DNA reads as TGTGCCAGTAGTATCTCCGGGAAGATTACAGATACGCAGTATTTT. The full variable domain, completed using reference TRBV19 and TRBJ2-3, is DGGITQSPKYLFRKEGQNVTLSCEQNLNHDAMYWYRQDPGQGLRLIYYSQIVNDFQKGDIAEGYSVSREKKESFPLTVTSAQKNPTAFYLCASSISGKITDTQYFGPGTRLTVL.

The chain is built from TRBV19 and TRBJ2-1, with D perhaps matching TRBD2 (6 bases). The CDR3 has 15 amino acids. Germline-derived CDR1 and CDR2 are LNHDA and SQIVND (reference sequence). V was clipped by 4 bases and J by 5 bases, with 15 bases between them. DNA for the CDR3: TGTGCCAGTAGTACAACTAGCTACAAGGACAATGAGCAGTTCTTC. It codes for CASSTTSYKDNEQFF.

The chain has TRBV11-3 and TRBJ2-7, with 12 bases identical to TRBD2. Germline V gene data show CDR1 as SGHNT and CDR2 as YENEEA. This CDR3 contains 15 residues. With 5 bases clipped from V and 6 bases from J, the junction kept 8 bases outside the gene matches. The CDR3 nucleotides read TGTGCCAGCAGCCCTACACCGGGACTAGCGGGCGAGCAGTACTTC. This translates into CASSPTPGLAGEQYF.

This rearrangement joins TRBV7-6 to TRBJ2-3; TRBD2 aligns across 10 bases. The CDR3 length is 17 residues. With 6 bases clipped from V and 5 bases from J, the junction kept 14 bases outside the gene matches. Germline V lookup: CDR1 SGHVS, CDR2 FNYEAQ. The DNA for the CDR3 is TGTGCCAGCAGTTCCGCTGGACTAGCGGAGGAGGGAGATACGCAGTATTTT. Translation: CASSSAGLAEEGDTQYF.

The chain joins TRBV5-4 to TRBJ2-3; 7 bases are shared with TRBD1. Germline V CDR1 and CDR2: SGHNT, YYREEE (reference sequence). The V gene end was trimmed by 4 bases and the J gene end by 2 bases; junction bases not matched to a gene: 7. CDR3 length: 15 residues. The CDR3 nucleotides are TGTGCCAGCAGCGATGACAGGGCTTTCACAGATACGCAGTATTTT. Its protein product is CASSDDRAFTDTQYF.

The CDR3, as DNA: TGCGCCAGCACCAGGACGAACACCGGGGAGCTGTTTTTT. Encoded protein: CASTRTNTGELFF. The rearrangement links TRBV5-1 to TRBJ2-2; D is unclear. In germline, CDR1 is SGHRS, CDR2 YFSETQ. This CDR3 spans 13 amino acids. Trimming took 6 bases from V and 0 from J, leaving 6 bases between them.